This TCR beta chain was sequenced during a study of a mutant IDH1 vaccine in newly diagnosed glioma. Overall study: At weeks 1, 3, 5, 7, 11, 15, 19 and 23, patients received a vaccination, eight in all. Treatment recipients were approximately 62% male and roughly 38% female, and their mean age was around 40 years.

The sample's time point: week 11, during vaccination. Every vaccine dose comprised 300 ug of mutant IDH1 20-mer peptide plus topical imiquimod. The V and J ends lost 5 bases and 0 bases, in that order; junction bases with no gene match: 7. CDR3 length equals 16 residues. Germline-derived CDR1 and CDR2 are SNHLY and FYNNEI. TCRdb's table, derived via immunoSEQ multiplex PCR, lists solely in-frame clones and lacks some. The table has tens of thousands of clones, about 80% seen once. A note on this clone: Its specificity is unknown.

The specimen was PBMCs, collected from a glioma patient whose treatment included an IDH1 peptide vaccine. V usage is TRBV2 and J usage is TRBJ1-2; 9 bases fit TRBD1. The clonotype originates from a man aged 45-60 years with glioma. The CDR3 sequence: CASSLRRTGANYGYTF. CDR3 sequence (DNA): TGTGCCAGCAGTTTAAGGAGGACAGGGGCTAACTATGGCTACACCTTC.